This T cell receptor beta chain was sequenced in a study of T cell responses to AZD1222 COVID-19 vaccine. Points from the study as a whole: Mostly white British, mostly female donors; authors suggested clonal diversity may be underestimated.

Details on this clone: Its target is not known.

The germline gives CDR1 SGHVS, CDR2 FQNEAQ. V was clipped by 7 bases and J by 2 bases, with 15 bases between them. CDR3 size: 15 residues. The repertoire was sequenced with immunoSEQ multiplex PCR; TCRdb's copy has only in-frame clones and lacks some. The sample contains 90,000 to 120,000 clones, roughly 87% of which appear only once. This sequence joins TRBV7-8 and TRBJ1-5; TRBD1 might be the D (6 bases). The TCR originated in an adult in good health. Sequencing used peripheral blood, obtained on day 0 of AZD1222 vaccination. The CDR3 DNA is TGTGCCAGCAAAAAGGACAGAGTTGGCAATCAGCCCCAGCATTTT. Protein: CASKKDRVGNQPQHF.